This T cell receptor beta chain was profiled in a study of cytomegalovirus exposure and HLA in healthy donors. The PCR ran on 60 Vbeta and 13 Jbeta primers. Generated by immunoSEQ multiplex PCR, the TCRdb table keeps only in-frame clones and is missing some. This sample has roughly 150,000 clones; approximately 82% occur once, and the top ten carry about 6.4%. The CDR3 totals 18 residues. V was shortened by 1 base and J by 1 base, with 17 bases between the two germline ends. Germline-derived CDR1 and CDR2 are MGHRA and YSYEKL. Sequencing was done on a sample of PBMCs. This chain joins TRBV4-1 and TRBJ2-1; the D gene is possibly TRBD1 (6 bases). This receptor was obtained from a woman aged 45-59 years in good health and CMV-seropositive. The CDR3 DNA reads TGCGCCAGCAGCCAAGCTGAAGTTTACAGGGCTTCCTACAATGAGCAGTTCTTC. Amino acids: CASSQAEVYRASYNEQFF.